The 17 T cell receptor beta chains listed next were all sequenced from one sample in a study of T cell repertoires in ileal Crohn's disease. The time point here: neoterminal ileum biopsy at postoperative endoscopy, about 6 months after surgery. Generated by immunoSEQ multiplex PCR, the TCRdb table keeps only in-frame clones and is missing some. The table has 10,000 to 15,000 clones, roughly 80% seen once. Sequenced: ileal tissue. Every receptor here comes from an adult with Crohn's disease.

V usage is TRBV30 and J usage is TRBJ1-2, with 7 bases identical to TRBD1. V shed 7 bases, J shed 4 bases, and the junction held 12 bases outside the gene matches. This CDR3 has 14 residues. The V gene's germline CDR1 is GTSNPN and CDR2 SVGIG (reference sequence). The CDR3 sequence is CAYLRDRAIYGYTF. CDR3 nucleotides: TGTGCCTACCTCCGGGACAGAGCCATCTATGGCTACACCTTC.

J is TRBJ2-7 and V is TRBV11-3; 9 nucleotides match TRBD1. This CDR3 contains 14 residues. The germline gives CDR1 SGHNT, CDR2 YENEEA. Germline trimming cut 5 bases from V and 1 base from J; bases unmatched to any gene: 3. The CDR3 is CASSPGTGSYEQYF. The CDR3 DNA sequence: TGTGCCAGCAGCCCGGGGACAGGGTCCTACGAGCAGTACTTC. The variable domain in full, completed from reference TRBV11-3 and TRBJ2-7, reads EAGVVQSPRYKIIEKKQPVAFWCNPISGHNTLYWYLQNLGQGPELLIRYENEEAVDDSQLPKDRFSAERLKGVDSTLKIQPAELGDSAVYLCASSPGTGSYEQYFGPGTRLTVT.

The chain is built from TRBV11-2 and TRBJ2-1; 7 nucleotides match TRBD1. Unmatched junction bases numbered 6, after V lost 1 base and J lost 6 bases. The CDR3 length is 15 residues. Germline CDR1 reads SGHAT; CDR2 reads FQNNGV. CDR3 bases: TGTGCCAGCAGCTTAGTACAGGGGTTTGGCAATGAGCAGTTCTTC. Amino acid sequence: CASSLVQGFGNEQFF.

The rearrangement uses TRBV6-1 and TRBJ2-7; 7 bases fit TRBD1. The V segment lost 7 bases and the J segment 2 bases; nucleotides outside the gene matches: 2. Germline V lookup: CDR1 MNHNS, CDR2 SASEGT. The CDR3 contains 12 residues. The CDR3 DNA reads TGTGCCAGCAACAGGGGTCCCTACGAGCAGTACTTC. Translated, it gives CASNRGPYEQYF.

The chain combines TRBV7-9 with TRBJ2-5; D is uncertain. The V end lost 8 bases, the J end lost 5 bases, and 15 bases lay between the germline ends. The CDR3 is 13 amino acids. Germline V lookup: CDR1 SEHNR, CDR2 FQNEAQ (reference sequence). The CDR3 spells CASESSAGETQYF. The DNA for the CDR3 is TGTGCCAGCGAATCATCGGCCGGGGAGACCCAGTACTTC.

This rearrangement joins TRBV21-1 to TRBJ2-3; the table names TRBD1, a call not compared with the DNA. TRBV21-1 is described as a pseudogene. The CDR3 contains 17 residues. The CDR3 protein is CASISGTAFSSTDTQYF. CDR3 DNA: TGTGCCAGCATTTCCGGGACAGCCTTTTCTAGCACAGATACGCAGTATTTT.

This clone appeared once. The J gene is TRBJ1-2, the V gene TRBV30, with D hard to call. The CDR3 length is 13 residues. V was shortened by 0 bases and J by 8 bases, with 13 bases between the two germline ends. The germline gives CDR1 GTSNPN, CDR2 SVGIG (reference sequence). The CDR3 coding sequence is TGTGCCTGGAGTGTAATAGGCCTCGGGGGCTACACCTTC. It translates to CAWSVIGLGGYTF.

This chain joins TRBV19 and TRBJ2-1; possibly TRBD2 for D (6 bases). CDR1 and CDR2 from the germline V gene are LNHDA and SQIVND (reference sequence). This CDR3 has 14 residues. Between the trimmed V and J ends, which lost 7 bases and 0 bases, there was a span of 10 bases. The CDR3: CASIDGSSYNEQFF. DNA of the CDR3: TGTGCCAGTATTGACGGGAGCTCCTACAATGAGCAGTTCTTC.

J is TRBJ2-7 and V is TRBV27, with 7 bases that match TRBD1. Germline trimming cut 5 bases from V and 0 bases from J; bases unmatched to any gene: 16. CDR3 length: 18 residues. Germline V lookup: CDR1 MNHEY, CDR2 SMNVEV (reference sequence). CDR3 nucleotides: TGTGCCAGCAGTCCGACAAGAATGCCGGGACAGAGCTCCTACGAGCAGTACTTC. Protein: CASSPTRMPGQSSYEQYF.

The chain couples TRBV29-1 to TRBJ1-1; TRBD1 is a possible D gene (5 bases). V was trimmed by 3 bases and J by 2 bases, leaving 10 bases between them. In germline, CDR1 is SQVTM, CDR2 ANQGSEA. The length of the CDR3 is 13 residues. CDR3 DNA sequence: TGCAGCGTTGACTGGACATCCAACACTGAAGCTTTCTTT. Translating it yields CSVDWTSNTEAFF.

The chain has TRBV7-8 and TRBJ2-3, with 9 bases lining up with TRBD1. Germline V gene data show CDR1 as SGHVS and CDR2 as FQNEAQ. The CDR3 covers 16 residues. V shed 4 bases, J shed 2 bases, and the junction held 7 bases outside the gene matches. The CDR3 region has the DNA TGTGCCAGCAGCTCCCAGACAGGGGGGTTCACAGATACGCAGTATTTT. This encodes CASSSQTGGFTDTQYF.

This clone was seen a handful of times. The chain uses TRBV28 and TRBJ1-5; D is unclear. The germline V gene has CDR1 MDHEN and CDR2 SYDVKM. The germline V and J ends were trimmed by 0 bases and 2 bases, with 11 bases remaining between them. The CDR3 has 16 residues. CDR3 residues: CASSLWRAAGNQPQHF. Here the CDR3 DNA reads TGTGCCAGCAGTTTATGGAGGGCCGCAGGCAATCAGCCCCAGCATTTT.

J is TRBJ2-5 and V is TRBV18; 8 positions agree with TRBD1. The J segment lost 5 bases and the V segment lost 0 bases, leaving 2 bases of the junction unmatched. The CDR3 is 14 amino acids. Germline assignment: CDR1 KGHSH and CDR2 LQKENI. CDR3 region: CASSPPDRVETQYF. Written as DNA, the CDR3 is TGTGCCAGCTCACCACCGGACAGGGTCGAGACCCAGTACTTC. The whole variable domain, filled in from reference TRBV18 and TRBJ2-5, reads NAGVMQNPRHLVRRRGQEARLRCSPMKGHSHVYWYRQLPEEGLKFMVYLQKENIIDESGMPKERFSAEFPKEGPSILRIQQVVRGDSAAYFCASSPPDRVETQYFGPGTRLLVL.

The V and J genes are TRBV27 and TRBJ2-3; TRBD2 agrees at 9 bases. V lost 3 bases, J lost 5 bases, and 9 bases stayed unmatched. CDR3 length: 16 amino acids. In germline, CDR1 is MNHEY, CDR2 SMNVEV (reference sequence). CDR3 residues: CASSFLAGGLGDTQYF. CDR3 bases: TGTGCCAGCAGTTTTTTGGCGGGGGGGCTGGGAGATACGCAGTATTTT.

The CDR3 loop reads CASSLASGNTIYF. The DNA of the CDR3 is TGTGCCAGCAGCTTAGCTAGTGGAAACACCATATATTTT. The chain is built from TRBV11-2 and TRBJ1-3; D unclear. The CDR3 runs to 13 residues. Germline loops: CDR1 SGHAT, CDR2 FQNNGV. Trimming pared 1 base from V and 3 bases from J, leaving 4 bases between.

The J gene is TRBJ1-2, the V gene TRBV5-1; the match to TRBD1 covers 11 bases. V shed 4 bases, J shed 5 bases, and the junction held 4 bases outside the gene matches. Germline CDR1 and CDR2: SGHRS and YFSETQ. CDR3 length: 14 residues. The CDR3 sequence is CASSKGQGAYGYTF. The CDR3 region has the DNA TGCGCCAGCAGCAAAGGACAGGGGGCGTATGGCTACACCTTC.

This clone has a single count. The gene calls are TRBV19 and TRBJ2-7; a weak D match, TRBD1 (6 bases). The V end lost 5 bases, the J end lost 0 bases, and 11 bases lay between the germline ends. Germline CDR1 is LNHDA and CDR2 is SQIVND (reference sequence). The CDR3 loop spans 14 amino acids. The CDR3 sequence is CASSWTVASYEQYF. CDR3 nucleotides: TGTGCCAGTAGTTGGACAGTCGCCTCCTACGAGCAGTACTTC.